This record concerns one TCR beta chain sequence. CDR1 and CDR2 from the germline V gene are ENHRY and SYGVKD. The CDR3 is 15 amino acids. The V end was cut by 2 bases, the J end by 2 bases, with 10 bases between. The data were taken from a study of Ad26.COV2.S vaccination and SARS-CoV-2 variants. Study overall: Vaccine-arm donor from the placebo-controlled COV1001 Ad26.COV2.S trial.

Documented treatment: some 20 received Ad26.COV2.S at low or high dose, single or two shots; roughly five received placebo; per-sample allocation not given. All samples were drawn on day 63, counting from the first vaccine or placebo injection. The method was immunoSEQ multiplex PCR; TCRdb's version includes in-frame clones alone and lacks a portion of them. Here the sample spans hundreds of thousands of clones, 85% to 90% being singletons. Sequencing used peripheral blood, obtained in a trial of Ad26.COV2.S vaccine versus placebo. This clonotype was obtained from a person aged 18-65 years who received the Ad26.COV2.S COVID-19 vaccine or a placebo. The chain employs TRBV10-3 and TRBJ1-5; D is uncertain. The CDR3 sequence is CAISEAGPGNQPQHF. The CDR3 nucleotides read TGTGCCATCAGTGAGGCCGGCCCAGGCAATCAGCCCCAGCATTTT.